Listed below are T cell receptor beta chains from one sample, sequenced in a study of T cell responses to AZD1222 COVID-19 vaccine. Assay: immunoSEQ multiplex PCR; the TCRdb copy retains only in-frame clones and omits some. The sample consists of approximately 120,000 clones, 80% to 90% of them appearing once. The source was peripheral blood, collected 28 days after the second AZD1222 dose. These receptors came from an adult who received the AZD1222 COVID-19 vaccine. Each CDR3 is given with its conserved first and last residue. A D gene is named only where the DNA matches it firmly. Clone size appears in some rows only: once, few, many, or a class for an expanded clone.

CASSLDTGYGYTF	TGTGCCAGCAGCTTAGATACGGGCTATGGCTACACCTTC	NA	TRBV13	TRBJ1-2	NA
CASSLPGVGDGYTF	TGTGCCAGCAGCTTACCAGGGGTGGGAGACGGCTACACCTTC	NA	TRBV7-9	TRBJ1-2	NA
CASSPREQGLHF	TGTGCCAGCAGCCCCCGGGAGCAGGGGCTCCACTTT	NA	TRBV11-2	TRBJ1-6	NA
CASSPSGKVANYGYTF	TGTGCCAGCAGCCCTTCCGGGAAGGTTGCTAACTATGGCTACACCTTC	NA	TRBV28	TRBJ1-2	NA
CASSLGPYYGYTF	TGTGCCAGCAGTTTGGGGCCCTACTATGGCTACACCTTC	NA	TRBV28	TRBJ1-2	NA
CASSENEVGEQFF	TGCGCCAGCAGTGAAAATGAGGTCGGTGAGCAGTTCTTC	NA	TRBV10-1	TRBJ2-1	NA
CASNGQGAGSTEAFF	TGTGCCAGCAACGGACAGGGGGCGGGGAGCACTGAAGCTTTCTTT	NA	TRBV2	TRBJ1-1	TRBD1
CSVEDWLGGFNSYNEQFF	TGCAGCGTTGAAGATTGGCTAGGGGGCTTCAACTCCTACAATGAGCAGTTCTTC	NA	TRBV29-1	TRBJ2-1	TRBD1
CAPRSRGPGETQYF	TGTGCTCCTCGCTCTAGGGGCCCGGGAGAGACCCAGTACTTC	once	TRBV12-5	TRBJ2-5	NA
CASRRGRESNQPQHF	TGTGCCAGCAGAAGGGGGAGAGAGAGCAATCAGCCCCAGCATTTT	NA	TRBV28	TRBJ1-5	NA
CASSLDRGQPQHF	TGTGCCAGCAGCTTAGATAGGGGACAGCCCCAGCATTTT	NA	TRBV11-2	TRBJ1-5	NA
CAAAGRYNYGYTF	TGTGCCGCCGCGGGACGGTATAACTATGGCTACACCTTC	NA	TRBV24-1	TRBJ1-2	NA
CASSIGGSLNTEAFF	TGTGCCAGTAGTATAGGGGGCAGCTTGAACACTGAAGCTTTCTTT	NA	TRBV19	TRBJ1-1	NA
CASSPNEKLFF	TGTGCCAGCAGCCCCAATGAAAAACTGTTTTTT	NA	TRBV28	TRBJ1-4	NA
CASSSTGREQYF	TGTGCCAGCAGTTCAACAGGGCGGGAGCAGTACTTC	NA	TRBV6-2/TRBV6-3	TRBJ2-7	NA
CASSPDGSSYEQYF	TGTGCCAGCTCACCGGACGGTAGCTCCTACGAGCAGTACTTC	NA	TRBV18	TRBJ2-7	NA
CASSWGGTNYGYTF	TGTGCCAGCAGCTGGGGAGGAACTAACTATGGCTACACCTTC	NA	TRBV5-6	TRBJ1-2	NA
CASSPSSRGYTEAFF	TGTGCCAGCAGCCCGTCGAGTCGGGGATACACTGAAGCTTTCTTT	NA	TRBV7-9	TRBJ1-1	NA
CASSVGEGLMDSPLHF	TGTGCCAGCAGCGTAGGTGAGGGGTTAATGGATTCACCCCTCCACTTT	once	TRBV9	TRBJ1-6	NA
CASSQWTPGDTQYF	TGTGCCAGCAGCCAATGGACTCCAGGGGATACGCAGTATTTT	NA	TRBV14	TRBJ2-3	NA
CASSSKVGGYTF	TGCGCCAGCAGTTCTAAAGTTGGAGGCTACACCTTC	NA	TRBV23-1	TRBJ1-2	NA
CASSVERGAADTQYF	TGTGCCAGCAGCGTAGAGAGGGGGGCGGCAGATACGCAGTATTTT	NA	TRBV9	TRBJ2-3	NA
CASSIGSGQGNYGYTF	TGTGCCAGTAGTATCGGGTCGGGACAGGGGAACTATGGCTACACCTTC	NA	TRBV19	TRBJ1-2	TRBD1
CASSSDRVGYTF	TGCGCCAGCAGCTCCGACAGGGTCGGCTACACCTTC	NA	TRBV5-1	TRBJ1-2	TRBD1
CASSLVGMNTEAFF	TGTGCCAGCAGTTTAGTAGGGATGAACACTGAAGCTTTCTTT	NA	TRBV28	TRBJ1-1	NA
CAISNRGEQPQHF	TGTGCCATCAGTAACAGGGGGGAGCAGCCCCAGCATTTT	few	TRBV10-3	TRBJ1-5	TRBD1
CASSYAGTGKRAFF	TGTGCCAGCAGCTACGCGGGGACCGGGAAGAGAGCTTTCTTT	once	TRBV11-2	TRBJ1-1	NA
CASSPQPFMNSGANVLTF	TGTGCCAGTAGTCCCCAACCCTTCATGAACTCTGGGGCCAACGTCCTGACTTTC	NA	TRBV19	TRBJ2-6	NA
CASSWESPTDTQYF	TGTGCCAGCAGCTGGGAATCTCCCACAGATACGCAGTATTTT	NA	TRBV5-4	TRBJ2-3	NA
CASSFLGTEAFF	TGCGCCAGCAGCTTTCTCGGGACTGAAGCTTTCTTT	NA	TRBV5-1	TRBJ1-1	NA
CASSTPGTAEAFF	TGTGCCAGCAGTACCCCCGGGACGGCAGAAGCTTTCTTT	NA	TRBV6-2/TRBV6-3	TRBJ1-1	NA
CASSFGGRTNSPLHF	TGTGCCAGCAGCTTTGGAGGACGCACGAATTCACCCCTCCACTTT	NA	TRBV7-9	TRBJ1-6	NA
CATSDPLGSGGSYEQYF	TGTGCCACCAGTGATCCCCTAGGTTCTGGAGGGTCCTACGAGCAGTACTTC	NA	TRBV24-1	TRBJ2-7	NA
CSGQGSSGAITEAFF	TGCAGCGGCCAGGGCTCCTCCGGGGCTATTACTGAAGCTTTCTTT	NA	TRBV29-1	TRBJ1-1	NA
CASSRVGNEQYF	TGTGCCAGCAGCCGAGTTGGAAACGAGCAGTACTTC	few	TRBV11-2	TRBJ2-7	NA
CASSLVGVYNEQFF	TGTGCCAGCAGCTTAGTCGGGGTCTACAATGAGCAGTTCTTC	NA	TRBV7-2	TRBJ2-1	NA
CASSVGSAAKNIQYF	TGTGCCAGCAGCGTAGGCTCCGCAGCCAAAAACATTCAGTACTTC	NA	TRBV9	TRBJ2-4	NA
CASSPGGKHTEAFF	TGTGCCAGCAGCCCCGGGGGCAAACACACTGAAGCTTTCTTT	once	TRBV7-9	TRBJ1-1	NA
CASSRFTDTQYF	TGTGCCAGCAGTAGATTTACAGATACGCAGTATTTT	NA	TRBV6-2/TRBV6-3	TRBJ2-3	NA
CASASGTTNEKLFF	TGTGCCAGCGCCTCGGGGACAACTAATGAAAAACTGTTTTTT	few	TRBV18	TRBJ1-4	NA
CASSSLLAGGYNEQFF	TGTGCCAGCAGCTCCTTACTAGCGGGGGGGTACAATGAGCAGTTCTTC	NA	TRBV11-3	TRBJ2-1	TRBD2
CASSYPGQTYEQYF	TGTGCCAGCAGTTATCCGGGACAGACCTACGAGCAGTACTTC	NA	TRBV6-6	TRBJ2-7	TRBD1
CASSFRVNTEAFF	TGTGCCAGCAGCTTTAGGGTTAACACTGAAGCTTTCTTT	NA	TRBV7-2	TRBJ1-1	NA
CASSLQGDGDTEAFF	TGTGCCAGTAGTCTACAGGGAGATGGGGACACTGAAGCTTTCTTT	NA	TRBV19	TRBJ1-1	NA
CASSHRSAYGYTF	TGTGCCAGTAGTCACAGGTCCGCCTATGGCTACACCTTC	NA	TRBV19	TRBJ1-2	NA
CASSSGDRTYEQYF	TGTGCCAGCAGCTCAGGGGACAGGACCTACGAGCAGTACTTC	once	TRBV5-4	TRBJ2-7	TRBD1
CASSPDRGFGYTF	TGTGCCAGCAGCCCCGACAGGGGTTTTGGCTACACCTTC	NA	TRBV7-2	TRBJ1-2	TRBD1
CASSYSSGRSGNTIYF	TGTGCCAGCAGTTACTCGTCAGGCCGCTCTGGAAACACCATATATTTT	NA	TRBV6-5	TRBJ1-3	NA
CASSQRSPGPKNIQYF	TGTGCCAGCAGCCAAAGGTCCCCGGGACCCAAAAACATTCAGTACTTC	NA	TRBV3-1/TRBV3-2	TRBJ2-4	NA
CASSIQDRGLQPQHF	TGTGCCAGTAGTATCCAGGACAGGGGGCTTCAGCCCCAGCATTTT	NA	TRBV19	TRBJ1-5	TRBD1